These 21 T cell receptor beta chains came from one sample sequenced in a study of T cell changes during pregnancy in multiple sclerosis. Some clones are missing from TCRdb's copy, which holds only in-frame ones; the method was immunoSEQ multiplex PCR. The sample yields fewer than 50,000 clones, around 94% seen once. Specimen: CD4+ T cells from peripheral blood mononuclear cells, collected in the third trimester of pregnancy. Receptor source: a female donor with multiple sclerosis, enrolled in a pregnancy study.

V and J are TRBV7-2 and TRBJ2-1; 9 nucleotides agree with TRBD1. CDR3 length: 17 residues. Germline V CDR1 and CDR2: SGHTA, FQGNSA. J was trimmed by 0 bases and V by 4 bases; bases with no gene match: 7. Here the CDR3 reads CASSSGTGRGSYNEQFF. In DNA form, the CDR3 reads TGTGCCAGCAGCTCAGGGACAGGGAGGGGCTCCTACAATGAGCAGTTCTTC.

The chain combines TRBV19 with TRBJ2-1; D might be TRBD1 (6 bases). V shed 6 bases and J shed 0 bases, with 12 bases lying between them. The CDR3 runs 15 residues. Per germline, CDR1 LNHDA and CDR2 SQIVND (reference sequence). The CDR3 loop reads CASSNTGSSYNEQFF. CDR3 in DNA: TGTGCCAGTAGCAATACAGGGAGCTCCTACAATGAGCAGTTCTTC. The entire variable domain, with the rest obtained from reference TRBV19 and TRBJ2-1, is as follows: DGGITQSPKYLFRKEGQNVTLSCEQNLNHDAMYWYRQDPGQGLRLIYYSQIVNDFQKGDIAEGYSVSREKKESFPLTVTSAQKNPTAFYLCASSNTGSSYNEQFFGPGTRLTVL.

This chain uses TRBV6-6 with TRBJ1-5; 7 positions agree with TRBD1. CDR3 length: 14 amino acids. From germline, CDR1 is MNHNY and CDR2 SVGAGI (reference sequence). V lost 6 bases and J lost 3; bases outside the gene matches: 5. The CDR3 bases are TGTGCCAGCAGCCCCGACAGGGCCAATCAGCCCCAGCATTTT. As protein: CASSPDRANQPQHF.

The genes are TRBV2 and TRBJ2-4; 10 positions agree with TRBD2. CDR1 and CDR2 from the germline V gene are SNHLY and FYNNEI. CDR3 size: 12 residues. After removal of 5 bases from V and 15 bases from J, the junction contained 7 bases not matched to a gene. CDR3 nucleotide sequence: TGTGCCAGCAGTCCGGGACTAGCGACAGGGTACTTC. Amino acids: CASSPGLATGYF.

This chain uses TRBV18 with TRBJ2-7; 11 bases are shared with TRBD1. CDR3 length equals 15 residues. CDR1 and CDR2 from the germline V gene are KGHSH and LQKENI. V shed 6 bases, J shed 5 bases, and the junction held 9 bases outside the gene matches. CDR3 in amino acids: CASSPRDRGFNEQYF. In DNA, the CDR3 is TGTGCCAGCTCGCCGCGGGACAGGGGGTTCAACGAGCAGTACTTC.

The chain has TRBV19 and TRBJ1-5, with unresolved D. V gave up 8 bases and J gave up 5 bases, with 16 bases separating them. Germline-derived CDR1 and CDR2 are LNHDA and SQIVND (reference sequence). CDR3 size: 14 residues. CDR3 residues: CASLRRRGDQPQHF. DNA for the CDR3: TGTGCCAGTCTACGGCGGCGGGGAGATCAGCCCCAGCATTTT.

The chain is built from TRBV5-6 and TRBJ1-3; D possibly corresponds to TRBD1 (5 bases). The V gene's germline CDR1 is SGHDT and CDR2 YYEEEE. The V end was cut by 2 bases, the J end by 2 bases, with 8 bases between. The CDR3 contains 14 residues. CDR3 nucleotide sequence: TGTGCCAGCAGCTTCAGGGTTGCTGGAAACACCATATATTTT. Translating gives CASSFRVAGNTIYF.

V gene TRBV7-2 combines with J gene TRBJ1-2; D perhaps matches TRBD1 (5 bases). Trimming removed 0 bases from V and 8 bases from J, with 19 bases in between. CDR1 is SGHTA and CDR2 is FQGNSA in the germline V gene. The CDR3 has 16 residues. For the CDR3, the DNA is TGTGCCAGCAGCTTAGCCATAGTCTCGAGGGGAGGCGGCTACACCTTC. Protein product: CASSLAIVSRGGGYTF.

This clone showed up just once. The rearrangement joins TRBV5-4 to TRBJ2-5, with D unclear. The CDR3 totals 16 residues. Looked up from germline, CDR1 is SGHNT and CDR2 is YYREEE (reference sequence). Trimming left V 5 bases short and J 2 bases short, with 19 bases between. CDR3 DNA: TGTGCCAGCAGTGGAAGTAGAGGTGCAGATCAAGAGACCCAGTACTTC. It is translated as CASSGSRGADQETQYF.

In DNA form, the CDR3 reads TGCAGCGTTTCCCTGGGGGGGGGATATCAAGAGACCCAGTACTTC. Translated, it gives CSVSLGGGYQETQYF. The chain links TRBV29-1 to TRBJ2-5; 7 positions match TRBD2. Trimming at V came to 5 bases and at J to 2 bases, leaving 11 bases not matched to a gene. Germline CDR1 SQVTM, CDR2 ANQGSEA. This CDR3 is 15 amino acids long. The full variable domain, its missing parts supplied by reference TRBV29-1 and TRBJ2-5, is SAVISQKPSRDICQRGTSLTIQCQVDSQVTMMFWYRQQPGQSLTLIATANQGSEATYESGFVIDKFPISRPNLTFSTLTVSNMSPEDSSIYLCSVSLGGGYQETQYFGPGTRLLVL.

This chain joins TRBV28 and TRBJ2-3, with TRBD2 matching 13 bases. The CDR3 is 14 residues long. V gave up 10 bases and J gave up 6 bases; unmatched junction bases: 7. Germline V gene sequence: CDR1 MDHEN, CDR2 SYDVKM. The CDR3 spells CATLTSGGYDTQYF. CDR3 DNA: TGTGCCACATTGACTAGCGGGGGGTATGATACGCAGTATTTT. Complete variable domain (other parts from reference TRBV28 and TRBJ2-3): DVKVTQSSRYLVKRTGEKVFLECVQDMDHENMFWYRQDPGLGLRLIYFSYDVKMKEKGDIPEGYSVSREKKERFSLILESASTNQTSMYLCATLTSGGYDTQYFGPGTRLTVL.

The CDR3 loop reads CSVEGTSWGTDTQYF. The CDR3 coding sequence is TGCAGCGTTGAAGGGACTAGCTGGGGTACAGATACGCAGTATTTT. This chain joins TRBV29-1 and TRBJ2-3; 8 bases match TRBD2. V dropped 1 base and J dropped 3; count of bases not matched to a gene: 6. The CDR3 is 15 residues long. CDR1 and CDR2 (germline): SQVTM, ANQGSEA.

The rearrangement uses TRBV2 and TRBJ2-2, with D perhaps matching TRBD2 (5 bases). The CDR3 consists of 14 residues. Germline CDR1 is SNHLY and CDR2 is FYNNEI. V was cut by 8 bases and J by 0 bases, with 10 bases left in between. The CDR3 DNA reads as TGTGCCAGCCAAGCGGCCCCGAACACCGGGGAGCTGTTTTTT. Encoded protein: CASQAAPNTGELFF. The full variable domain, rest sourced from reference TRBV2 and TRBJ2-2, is EPEVTQTPSHQVTQMGQEVILRCVPISNHLYFYWYRQILGQKVEFLVSFYNNEISEKSEIFDDQFSVERPDGSNFTLKIRSTKLEDSAMYFCASQAAPNTGELFFGEGSRLTVL.

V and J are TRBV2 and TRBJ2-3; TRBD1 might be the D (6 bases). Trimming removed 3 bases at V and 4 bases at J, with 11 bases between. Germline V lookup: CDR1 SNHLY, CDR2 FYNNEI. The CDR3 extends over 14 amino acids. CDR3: CASSDSPGADTQYF. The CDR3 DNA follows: TGTGCCAGCAGTGACTCGCCAGGGGCAGATACGCAGTATTTT.

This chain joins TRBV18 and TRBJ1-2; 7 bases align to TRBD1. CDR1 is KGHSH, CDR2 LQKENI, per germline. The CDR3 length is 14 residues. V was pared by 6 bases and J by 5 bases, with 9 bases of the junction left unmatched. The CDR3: CASSQQGSWYGYTF. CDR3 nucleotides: TGTGCCAGCTCGCAACAGGGGTCCTGGTATGGCTACACCTTC. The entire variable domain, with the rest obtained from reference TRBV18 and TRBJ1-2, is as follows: NAGVMQNPRHLVRRRGQEARLRCSPMKGHSHVYWYRQLPEEGLKFMVYLQKENIIDESGMPKERFSAEFPKEGPSILRIQQVVRGDSAAYFCASSQQGSWYGYTFGSGTRLTVV.

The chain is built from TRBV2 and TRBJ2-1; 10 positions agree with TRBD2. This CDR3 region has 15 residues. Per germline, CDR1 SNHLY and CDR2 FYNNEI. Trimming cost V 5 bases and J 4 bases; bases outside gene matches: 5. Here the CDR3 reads CASSKTSGAYNEQFF. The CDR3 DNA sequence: TGTGCCAGCAGTAAAACTAGCGGGGCTTACAATGAGCAGTTCTTC.

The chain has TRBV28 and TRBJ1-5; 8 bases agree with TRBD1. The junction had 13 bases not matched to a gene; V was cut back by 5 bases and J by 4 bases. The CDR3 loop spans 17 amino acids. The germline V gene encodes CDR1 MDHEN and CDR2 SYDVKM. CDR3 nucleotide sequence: TGTGCCAGCAGTAACCGGGACAGGCTCGCCCTTAATCAGCCCCAGCATTTT. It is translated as CASSNRDRLALNQPQHF.

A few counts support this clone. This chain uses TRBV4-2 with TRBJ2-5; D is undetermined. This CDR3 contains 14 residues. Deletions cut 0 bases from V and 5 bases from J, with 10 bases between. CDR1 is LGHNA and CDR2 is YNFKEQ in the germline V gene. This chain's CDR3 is CASSQEPGVETQYF. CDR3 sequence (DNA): TGTGCCAGCAGCCAAGAGCCGGGTGTGGAGACCCAGTACTTC.

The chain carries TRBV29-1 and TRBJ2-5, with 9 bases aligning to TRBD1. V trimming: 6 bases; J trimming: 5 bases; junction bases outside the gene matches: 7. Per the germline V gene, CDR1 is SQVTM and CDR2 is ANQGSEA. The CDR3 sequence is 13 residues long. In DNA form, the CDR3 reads TGCAGCGTAACTACAGGGGGCAGGGAGACCCAGTACTTC. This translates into CSVTTGGRETQYF.

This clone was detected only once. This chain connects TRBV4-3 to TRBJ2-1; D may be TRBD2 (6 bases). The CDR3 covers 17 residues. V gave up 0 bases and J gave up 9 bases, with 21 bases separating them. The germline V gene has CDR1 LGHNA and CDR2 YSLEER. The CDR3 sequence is CASSQDSSSRGRGEQFF. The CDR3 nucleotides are TGCGCCAGCAGCCAAGATTCCTCATCGCGGGGTAGGGGTGAGCAGTTCTTC.

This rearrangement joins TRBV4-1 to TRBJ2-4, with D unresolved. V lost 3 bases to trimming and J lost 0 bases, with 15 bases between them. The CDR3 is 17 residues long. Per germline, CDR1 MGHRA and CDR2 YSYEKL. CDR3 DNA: TGCGCCAGCAGCCATCAAAAAGTCGAGCTAGCCAAAAACATTCAGTACTTC. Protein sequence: CASSHQKVELAKNIQYF.